The 9 T cell receptor beta chains reported below all come from one sample, sequenced in a study of cytomegalovirus exposure and HLA in healthy donors. PCR employed 60 Vbeta and 13 Jbeta primers. Here immunoSEQ multiplex PCR was the method, and the copy in TCRdb shows in-frame clones only, minus some. Altogether roughly 82,000 clones are present, around 70% being singletons, with the ten largest covering about 6%. Sequenced sample: PBMCs. Receptors originate from a woman in her forties or fifties in good health and CMV-seropositive.

This chain joins TRBV10-1 and TRBJ2-7; tentatively, D is TRBD1 (5 bases). The CDR3 totals 13 residues. CDR1 WNHNN and CDR2 SYGVQD come from the germline V gene (reference sequence). Trimming took 3 bases from V and 6 from J, leaving 12 bases between them. CDR3 in amino acids: CASSDRVVSEQYF. CDR3 coding DNA: TGCGCCAGCAGTGACAGGGTCGTAAGCGAGCAGTACTTC.

Only a few counts were recorded for this clone. The J gene is TRBJ1-5, the V gene TRBV28; TRBD1 aligns across 7 bases. V trimming: 4 bases; J trimming: 5 bases; junction bases outside the gene matches: 11. The CDR3 contains 16 residues. The V gene's germline CDR1 is MDHEN and CDR2 SYDVKM. The CDR3 DNA reads TGTGCCAGCAGTTCTACTCAGGGGGTCGCTTATCAGCCCCAGCATTTT. Amino acid sequence: CASSSTQGVAYQPQHF.

The gene calls are TRBV28 and TRBJ1-4; D gene ambiguous. Trimming cost V 1 base and J 3 bases, with 6 bases left between them. The germline V gene encodes CDR1 MDHEN and CDR2 SYDVKM. The CDR3 is 14 amino acids. The CDR3 here is CASSLSYPNEKLFF. The CDR3 nucleotides are TGTGCCAGCAGTTTATCCTACCCTAATGAAAAACTGTTTTTT.

V usage is TRBV15 and J usage is TRBJ2-1; TRBD2 matches 11 bases. This CDR3 is 15 amino acids long. CDR1 LNHNV and CDR2 YYDKDF come from the germline V gene (reference sequence). V gave up 3 bases and J gave up 7 bases; unmatched junction bases: 5. The CDR3 loop reads CATSRSSGRRNEQFF. CDR3 bases: TGTGCCACCAGCAGGTCTAGCGGGAGGAGGAATGAGCAGTTCTTC.

This clone was seen once. The chain links TRBV5-1 to TRBJ1-4; 11 bases are shared with TRBD1. V trimming: 5 bases; J trimming: 0 bases; junction bases outside the gene matches: 15. The CDR3 spans 20 residues. Looked up from germline, CDR1 is SGHRS and CDR2 is YFSETQ. The DNA of the CDR3 is TGCGCCAGCAGTTATCGTCCGGGACAGGGGGACTTAGCAACTAATGAAAAACTGTTTTTT. Translation gives CASSYRPGQGDLATNEKLFF.

V usage is TRBV5-5 and J usage is TRBJ2-5; perhaps TRBD1 as D (6 bases). V lost 4 bases to trimming and J lost 5 bases, with 15 bases between them. CDR1 SGHKS and CDR2 YYEKEE come from the germline V gene (reference sequence). The CDR3 extends over 14 amino acids. The CDR3: CASSSRQQGETQYF. DNA of the CDR3: TGTGCCAGCAGCAGCCGACAACAGGGCGAGACCCAGTACTTC.

This chain links TRBV9 with TRBJ2-2; no definite D call. With 1 base removed from V and 1 base from J, the gap between germline ends came to 5 bases. The CDR3 has 14 amino acids. From germline, CDR1 is SGDLS and CDR2 YYNGEE. CDR3 loop: CASSVRWNTGELFF. CDR3 nucleotide sequence: TGTGCCAGCAGCGTACGGTGGAACACCGGGGAGCTGTTTTTT.

This sequence joins TRBV5-5 and TRBJ1-5, with a tentative D call TRBD1 (5 bases). The CDR3 has 15 amino acids. The germline gives CDR1 SGHKS, CDR2 YYEKEE (reference sequence). Between the trimmed V and J ends, which lost 5 bases and 2 bases, there was a span of 14 bases. CDR3 protein: CASRVTALGNQPQHF. The CDR3 nucleotides are TGTGCCAGCAGAGTGACAGCTTTGGGCAATCAGCCCCAGCATTTT.

This chain joins TRBV4-1 and TRBJ2-5; weak D call: TRBD2 (6 bases). Trimming removed 2 bases at V and 3 bases at J, with 13 bases between. Germline V gives CDR1 MGHRA, CDR2 YSYEKL. The CDR3 has 15 residues. CDR3 sequence: CASSQPSSAKETQYF. CDR3 in DNA: TGCGCCAGCAGCCAACCTTCTAGCGCCAAAGAGACCCAGTACTTC.